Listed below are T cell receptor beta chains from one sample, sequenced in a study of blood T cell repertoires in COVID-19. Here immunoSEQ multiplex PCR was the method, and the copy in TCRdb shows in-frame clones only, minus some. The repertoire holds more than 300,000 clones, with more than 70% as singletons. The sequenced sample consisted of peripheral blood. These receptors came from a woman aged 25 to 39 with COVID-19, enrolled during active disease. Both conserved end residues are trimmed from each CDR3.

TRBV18	ASSPTALHT
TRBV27	ASSLGQELYEQY
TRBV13	ASSLFPTSGADTQY
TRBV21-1	ASSARQREVTTNEQF
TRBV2	ASSFPGGGSEQY
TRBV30	AWSGIRGHGYT
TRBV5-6	ASNGRAFTGELF
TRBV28	ASSPRGLGGNTIY
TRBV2	ASSGDNLAKNIQY
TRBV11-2	ASGRQGILEETQY
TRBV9	ASSVEAGVPYNEQF
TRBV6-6	ASSTGQTTGELF
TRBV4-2	ASSETGGPYNEQF
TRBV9	ASSVGRGELY
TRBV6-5	ASRGLNTEAF
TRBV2	ASTPDGGRGYSNQPQH
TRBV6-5	ASSYSGGIIDEQF
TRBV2	ASSTPLAGGRNEQF
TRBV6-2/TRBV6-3	ASSYSGGFGTGELF
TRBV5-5	ASSWPGEQY
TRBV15	ATKRDNPSGNTIY
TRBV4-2	ASRLLAGGGTGELF